The rows below give T cell receptor beta chains drawn from one sample of a study of T cell repertoires in aging, cancer and after chemotherapy. From the multiplex PCR reads, TCRdb called clonotypes with MiXCR, one entry per CDR3 protein. The repertoire holds 2,800 or so distinct CDR3 sequences, with 42% as singletons. Sequenced: blood. These receptors were collected from a human donor with a blood cancer. Both conserved end residues are part of each CDR3. A D gene is named only where the DNA matches it firmly. Expanded clones get a size class; other rows say once, few or many, or leave the size out.

clone_size,d_call,j_call,v_call,cdr3_nt,cdr3_aa
-,-,TRBJ2-1,TRBV15,TGTGCCACCAGCAGATTAGCGGACTTATACAATGAGCAGTTCTTC,CATSRLADLYNEQFF
few,TRBD2,TRBJ2-1,TRBV19,TGTGCCAGTAGTATGTCACTAGCGGGAGTTAATGAGCAGTTCTTC,CASSMSLAGVNEQFF
few,-,TRBJ2-1,TRBV12-3/TRBV12-4,TGTGCCAGCAGTACCAGGGGCGGTTACAATGAGCAGTTCTTC,CASSTRGGYNEQFF
-,-,TRBJ1-5,TRBV12-3/TRBV12-4,TGTGCCAGCAGCTTACGAGTCCTGGGTACAGGATGGAGTCATAGCAATCAGCCCCAGCATTTT,CASSLRVLGTGWSHSNQPQHF
-,-,TRBJ1-2,TRBV7-2,TGTGCCAGCAGCTTAGATTCCAGGGGAGCGAGCGGCTACACCTTC,CASSLDSRGASGYTF
-,-,TRBJ2-7,TRBV4-2,TGCGCCAGCAGCCCTGCGGTAGGGGCCTACGAGCAGTACTTC,CASSPAVGAYEQYF
-,-,TRBJ2-2,TRBV4-3,TGTGCCAGCAGCCAAGATTGGGGGGAGGCCGGGGAGCTGTTTTTT,CASSQDWGEAGELFF
-,-,TRBJ1-1,TRBV6-5,TGTGCCAGCAGTAAACGAGAGGGGTACACTGAAGCTTTCTTT,CASSKREGYTEAFF
-,-,TRBJ1-1,TRBV15,TGTGCCACCAGCAGTCGGGGGGGCACTGAAGCTTTCTTT,CATSSRGGTEAFF
-,-,TRBJ1-2,TRBV29-1,TGCAGCGTTTGGACAATGGACTTCTATGGCTACACCTTC,CSVWTMDFYGYTF
-,-,TRBJ2-3,TRBV14,TGTGCCAGCACCTCTGGAGGAGATACGCAGTATTTT,CASTSGGDTQYF
few,TRBD2,TRBJ2-3,TRBV19,TGTGCCAGTAGTAGGGCTAGCGGGATAGATACGCAGTATTTT,CASSRASGIDTQYF